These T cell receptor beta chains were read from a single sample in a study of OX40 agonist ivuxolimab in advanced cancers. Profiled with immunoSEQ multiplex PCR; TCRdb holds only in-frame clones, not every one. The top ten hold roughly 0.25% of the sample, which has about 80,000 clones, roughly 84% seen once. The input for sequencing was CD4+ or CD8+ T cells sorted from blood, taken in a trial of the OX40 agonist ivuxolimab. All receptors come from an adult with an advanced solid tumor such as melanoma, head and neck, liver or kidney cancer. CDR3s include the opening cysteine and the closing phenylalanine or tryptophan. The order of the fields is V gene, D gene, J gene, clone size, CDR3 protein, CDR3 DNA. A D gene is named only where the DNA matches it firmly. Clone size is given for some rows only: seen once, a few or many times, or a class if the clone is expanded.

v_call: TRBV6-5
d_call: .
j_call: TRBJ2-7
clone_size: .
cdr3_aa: CASSYSASSYEQYF
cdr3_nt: TGTGCCAGCAGTTACTCCGCTAGCTCCTACGAGCAGTACTTC

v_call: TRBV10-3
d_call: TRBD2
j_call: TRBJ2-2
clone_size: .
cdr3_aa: CAIRSGVANTGELFF
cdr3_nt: TGTGCCATCAGAAGCGGGGTCGCGAACACCGGGGAGCTGTTTTTT

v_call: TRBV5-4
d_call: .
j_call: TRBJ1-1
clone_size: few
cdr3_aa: CASSPGYVSNTEAFF
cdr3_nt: TGTGCCAGCAGCCCCGGATACGTTTCTAACACTGAAGCTTTCTTT

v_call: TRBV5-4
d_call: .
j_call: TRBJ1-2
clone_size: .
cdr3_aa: CASSPAVGGAHYGYTF
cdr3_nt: TGTGCCAGCAGCCCCGCTGTGGGGGGCGCCCACTATGGCTACACCTTC

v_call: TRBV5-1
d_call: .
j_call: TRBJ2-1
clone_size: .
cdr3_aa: CASSLGSNLGGTYNEQFF
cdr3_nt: TGCGCCAGCAGCTTGGGATCAAATCTAGGGGGAACCTACAATGAGCAGTTCTTC

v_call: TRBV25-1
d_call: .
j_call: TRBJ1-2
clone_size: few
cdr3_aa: CATYTNYGYTF
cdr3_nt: TGTGCCACCTATACGAACTATGGCTACACCTTC

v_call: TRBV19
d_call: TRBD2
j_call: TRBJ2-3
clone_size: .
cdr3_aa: CASSRPGLSDTQYF
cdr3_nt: TGTGCCAGTAGTAGGCCGGGACTATCAGATACGCAGTATTTT

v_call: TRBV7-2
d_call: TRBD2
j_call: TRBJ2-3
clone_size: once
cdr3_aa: CASSGGLPRTDTQYF
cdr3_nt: TGTGCCAGCAGCGGGGGACTACCTCGCACAGATACGCAGTATTTT

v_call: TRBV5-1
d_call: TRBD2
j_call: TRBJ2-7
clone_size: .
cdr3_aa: CASSPGTSGNYGYEQYF
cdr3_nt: TGCGCCAGCAGCCCCGGGACTAGCGGGAATTACGGGTACGAGCAGTACTTC

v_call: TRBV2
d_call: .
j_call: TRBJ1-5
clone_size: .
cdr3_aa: CASSEALEQPQHF
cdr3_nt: TGTGCCAGCAGTGAAGCCCTAGAGCAGCCCCAGCATTTT

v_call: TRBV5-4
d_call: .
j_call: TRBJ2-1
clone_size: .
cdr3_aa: CASSVGTLYNEQFF
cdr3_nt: TGTGCCAGCAGCGTGGGCACACTGTACAATGAGCAGTTCTTC

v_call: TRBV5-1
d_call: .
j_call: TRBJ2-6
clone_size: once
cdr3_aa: CASSLEGATGPDSGANVLTF
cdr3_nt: TGCGCCAGCAGCTTGGAAGGGGCGACAGGCCCCGATTCTGGGGCCAACGTCCTGACTTTC

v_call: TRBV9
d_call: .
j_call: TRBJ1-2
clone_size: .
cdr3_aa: CASSVGGFYGYTF
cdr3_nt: TGTGCCAGCAGCGTAGGGGGCTTCTATGGCTACACCTTC

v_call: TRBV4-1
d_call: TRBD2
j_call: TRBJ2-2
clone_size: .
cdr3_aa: CASSRYLTSGSSNTGELFF
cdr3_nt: TGCGCCAGCAGCCGCTACTTGACTAGCGGGAGCTCTAACACCGGGGAGCTGTTTTTT

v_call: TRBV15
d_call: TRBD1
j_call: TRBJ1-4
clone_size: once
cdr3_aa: CATSPRQGNEKLFF
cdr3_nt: TGTGCCACCAGCCCAAGACAGGGTAATGAAAAACTGTTTTTT

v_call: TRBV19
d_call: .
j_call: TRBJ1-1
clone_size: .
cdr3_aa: CASSEGQRQNTEAFF
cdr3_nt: TGTGCCAGTAGTGAGGGACAACGCCAGAACACTGAAGCTTTCTTT

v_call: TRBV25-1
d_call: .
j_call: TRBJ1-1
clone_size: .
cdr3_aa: CATRGAFF
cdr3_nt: TGTGCCACCCGAGGGGCTTTCTTT

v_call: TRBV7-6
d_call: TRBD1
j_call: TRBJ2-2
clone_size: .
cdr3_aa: CASSLGQGAEAGELFF
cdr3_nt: TGTGCCAGCAGCTTGGGCCAGGGGGCAGAGGCCGGGGAGCTGTTTTTT

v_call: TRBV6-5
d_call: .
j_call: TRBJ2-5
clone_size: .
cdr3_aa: CASSQDFAQETQYF
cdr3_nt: TGTGCCAGCAGCCAAGACTTTGCCCAAGAGACCCAGTACTTC

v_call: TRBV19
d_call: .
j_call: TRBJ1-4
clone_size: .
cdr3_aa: CASSDRLATNEKLFF
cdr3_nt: TGTGCCAGTAGCGACAGGCTTGCAACTAATGAAAAACTGTTTTTT

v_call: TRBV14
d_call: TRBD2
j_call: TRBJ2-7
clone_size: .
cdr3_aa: CASSRRTSGSASGYEQYF
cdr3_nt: TGTGCCAGCAGCCGCCGGACTAGCGGGAGTGCCTCGGGGTACGAGCAGTACTTC

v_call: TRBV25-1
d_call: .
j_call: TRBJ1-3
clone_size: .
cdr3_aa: CASSESLSSGNTIYF
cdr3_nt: TGTGCCAGCAGTGAATCTCTCAGCTCTGGAAACACCATATATTTT

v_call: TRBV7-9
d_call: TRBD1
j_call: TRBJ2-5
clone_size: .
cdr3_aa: CASSSGQNQETQYF
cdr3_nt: TGTGCCAGCAGCTCGGGACAGAACCAAGAGACCCAGTACTTC

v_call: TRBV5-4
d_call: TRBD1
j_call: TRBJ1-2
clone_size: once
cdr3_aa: CASSSPPGGQGAEGYTF
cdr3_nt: TGTGCCAGCAGCTCGCCACCAGGGGGACAGGGGGCTGAGGGCTACACCTTC

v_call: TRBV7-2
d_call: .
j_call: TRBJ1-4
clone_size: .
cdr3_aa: CASSPTPGRKLFF
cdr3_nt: TGTGCCAGCAGCCCAACCCCAGGGCGGAAACTGTTTTTT

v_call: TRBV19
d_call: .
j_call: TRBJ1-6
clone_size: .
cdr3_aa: CASSTREGYNSPLHF
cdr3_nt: TGTGCCAGTAGTACCCGGGAGGGCTACAATTCACCCCTCCACTTT

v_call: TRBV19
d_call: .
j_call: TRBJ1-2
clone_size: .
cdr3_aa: CASSIGQGRGYTF
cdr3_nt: TGTGCCAGTAGTATAGGGCAGGGGAGAGGCTACACCTTC

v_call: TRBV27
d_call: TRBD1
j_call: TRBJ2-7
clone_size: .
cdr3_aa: CASSLAGTGGYEQYF
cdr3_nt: TGTGCCAGCAGTTTGGCTGGGACAGGGGGCTACGAGCAGTACTTC

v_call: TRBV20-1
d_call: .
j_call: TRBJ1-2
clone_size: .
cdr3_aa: CSAQPGYTF
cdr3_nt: TGCAGTGCCCAACCGGGCTACACCTTC

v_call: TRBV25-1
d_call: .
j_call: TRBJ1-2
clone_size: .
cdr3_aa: CASRAGLSGNGYTF
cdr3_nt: TGTGCCAGCAGGGCGGGCTTGTCAGGAAATGGCTACACCTTC

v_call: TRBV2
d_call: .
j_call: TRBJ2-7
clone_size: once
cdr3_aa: CASRLWQGGRYEQYF
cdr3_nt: TGTGCCAGCAGGCTGTGGCAGGGGGGGCGGTACGAGCAGTACTTC

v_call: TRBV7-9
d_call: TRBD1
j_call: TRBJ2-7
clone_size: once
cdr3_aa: CASSMGQSYEQYF
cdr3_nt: TGTGCCAGCAGCATGGGACAGTCCTACGAGCAGTACTTC

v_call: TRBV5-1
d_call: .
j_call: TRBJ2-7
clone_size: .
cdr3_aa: CASSPRTVTYEQYF
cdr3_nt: TGCGCCAGCAGCCCGAGGACAGTTACTTACGAGCAGTACTTC

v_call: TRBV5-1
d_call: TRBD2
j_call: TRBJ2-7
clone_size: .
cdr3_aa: CASSLAVREGYEQYF
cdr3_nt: TGCGCCAGCAGCTTGGCGGTCAGGGAGGGGTACGAGCAGTACTTC

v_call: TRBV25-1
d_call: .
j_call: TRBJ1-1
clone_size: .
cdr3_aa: CASSKDIGEAFF
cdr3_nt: TGTGCCAGCAGTAAAGACATCGGTGAAGCTTTCTTT

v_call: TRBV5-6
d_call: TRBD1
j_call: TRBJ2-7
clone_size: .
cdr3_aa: CASYPFRDRDYEQYF
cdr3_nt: TGTGCCAGTTATCCCTTCCGGGACAGGGACTACGAGCAGTACTTC

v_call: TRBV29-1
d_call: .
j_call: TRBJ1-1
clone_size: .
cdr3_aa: CSVEGQGPTEAFF
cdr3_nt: TGCAGCGTTGAAGGTCAGGGTCCCACTGAAGCTTTCTTT

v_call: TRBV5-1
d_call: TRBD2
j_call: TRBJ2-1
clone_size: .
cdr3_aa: CASSFSGGTYNEQFF
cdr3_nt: TGCGCCAGCAGCTTTAGCGGGGGGACCTACAATGAGCAGTTCTTC

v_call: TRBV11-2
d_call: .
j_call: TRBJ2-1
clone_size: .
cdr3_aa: CASSVGSGAVYEQFF
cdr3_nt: TGTGCCAGCAGCGTCGGGTCCGGTGCGGTTTATGAGCAGTTCTTC

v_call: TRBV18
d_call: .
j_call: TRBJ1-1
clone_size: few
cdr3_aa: CASSPTRAENTEAFF
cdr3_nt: TGTGCCAGCTCACCAACAAGGGCTGAGAACACTGAAGCTTTCTTT

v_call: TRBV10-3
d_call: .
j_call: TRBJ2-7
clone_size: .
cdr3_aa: CAISEDTLGSYEQYF
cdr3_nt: TGTGCCATCAGTGAAGATACTTTGGGGTCCTACGAGCAGTACTTC

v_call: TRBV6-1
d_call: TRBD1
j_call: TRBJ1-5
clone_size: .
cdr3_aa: CASTLDRGVGQPQHF
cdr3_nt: TGTGCCAGCACCTTGGACAGGGGGGTAGGTCAGCCCCAGCATTTT

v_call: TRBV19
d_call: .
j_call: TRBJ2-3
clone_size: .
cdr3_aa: CASSATDPDTQYF
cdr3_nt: TGTGCCAGTAGTGCCACGGACCCAGATACGCAGTATTTT

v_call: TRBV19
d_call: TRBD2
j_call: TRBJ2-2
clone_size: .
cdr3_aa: CASNRLAGVTGELFF
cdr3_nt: TGTGCCAGTAATCGACTAGCGGGAGTCACCGGGGAGCTGTTTTTT

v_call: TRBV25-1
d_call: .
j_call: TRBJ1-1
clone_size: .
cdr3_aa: CASSPTVNTEAFF
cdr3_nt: TGTGCCAGCAGTCCGACAGTAAACACTGAAGCTTTCTTT

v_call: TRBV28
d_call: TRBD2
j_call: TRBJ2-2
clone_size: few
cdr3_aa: CASSFPLGFAGGPNSNTGELFF
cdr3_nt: TGTGCCAGCAGTTTTCCCCTCGGTTTTGCGGGAGGTCCTAACTCGAACACCGGGGAGCTGTTTTTT

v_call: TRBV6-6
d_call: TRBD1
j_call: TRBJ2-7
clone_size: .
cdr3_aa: CASSYEWTGSEQYF
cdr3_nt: TGTGCCAGCAGTTACGAGTGGACAGGGTCCGAGCAGTACTTC

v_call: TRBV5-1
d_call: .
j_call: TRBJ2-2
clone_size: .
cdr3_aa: CASTAGGVTGELFF
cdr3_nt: TGCGCCTCCACCGCTGGGGGAGTAACCGGGGAGCTGTTTTTT

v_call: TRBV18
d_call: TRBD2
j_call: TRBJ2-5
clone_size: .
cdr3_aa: CASSKGEGLAAGAQYF
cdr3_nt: TGTGCCAGCTCAAAAGGCGAAGGACTAGCGGCCGGGGCCCAGTACTTC

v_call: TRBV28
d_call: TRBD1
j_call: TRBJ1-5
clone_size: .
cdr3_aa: CASSLVTGPYSNQPQHF
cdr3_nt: TGTGCCAGCAGTTTAGTGACAGGGCCTTATAGCAATCAGCCCCAGCATTTT

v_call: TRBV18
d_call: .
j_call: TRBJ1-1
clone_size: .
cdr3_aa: CASSRDHRGIAQNTEAFF
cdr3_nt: TGTGCCAGCTCACGAGACCACCGGGGCATAGCACAGAACACTGAAGCTTTCTTT

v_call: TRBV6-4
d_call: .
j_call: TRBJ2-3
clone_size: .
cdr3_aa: CASSDPPGSTQYF
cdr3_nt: TGTGCCAGCAGTGATCCCCCTGGATCTACGCAGTATTTT

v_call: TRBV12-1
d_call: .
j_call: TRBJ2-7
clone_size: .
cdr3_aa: CASSAGTSEEDYEQYF
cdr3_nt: TGTGCCAGCAGCGCCGGGACTAGCGAGGAGGACTACGAGCAGTACTTC

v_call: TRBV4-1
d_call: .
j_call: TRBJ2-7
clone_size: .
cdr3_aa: CASSQAAQSNSYEQYF
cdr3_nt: TGCGCCAGCAGCCAAGCCGCGCAGAGTAACTCCTACGAGCAGTACTTC

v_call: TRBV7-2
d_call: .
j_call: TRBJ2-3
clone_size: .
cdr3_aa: CASSSRGGADTQYF
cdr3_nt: TGTGCCAGCAGCTCTAGGGGGGGAGCAGATACGCAGTATTTT

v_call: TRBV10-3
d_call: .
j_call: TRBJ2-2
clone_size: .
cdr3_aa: CAISEPGTRELFF
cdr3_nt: TGTGCCATCAGTGAGCCCGGGACCCGGGAGCTGTTTTTT

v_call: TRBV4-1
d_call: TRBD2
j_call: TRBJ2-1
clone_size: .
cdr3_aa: CASSLDSGRPYNEQFF
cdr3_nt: TGCGCCAGCAGCCTAGATAGCGGGAGGCCCTACAATGAGCAGTTCTTC

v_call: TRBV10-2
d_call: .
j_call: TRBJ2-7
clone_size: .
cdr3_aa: CASRFAGSYEQYF
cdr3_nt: TGCGCCAGCAGGTTCGCAGGGTCCTACGAGCAGTACTTC

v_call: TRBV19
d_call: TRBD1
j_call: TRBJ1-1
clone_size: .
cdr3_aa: CASRTMDRVGNTEAFF
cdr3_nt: TGTGCCAGTAGAACAATGGACAGGGTGGGGAACACTGAAGCTTTCTTT